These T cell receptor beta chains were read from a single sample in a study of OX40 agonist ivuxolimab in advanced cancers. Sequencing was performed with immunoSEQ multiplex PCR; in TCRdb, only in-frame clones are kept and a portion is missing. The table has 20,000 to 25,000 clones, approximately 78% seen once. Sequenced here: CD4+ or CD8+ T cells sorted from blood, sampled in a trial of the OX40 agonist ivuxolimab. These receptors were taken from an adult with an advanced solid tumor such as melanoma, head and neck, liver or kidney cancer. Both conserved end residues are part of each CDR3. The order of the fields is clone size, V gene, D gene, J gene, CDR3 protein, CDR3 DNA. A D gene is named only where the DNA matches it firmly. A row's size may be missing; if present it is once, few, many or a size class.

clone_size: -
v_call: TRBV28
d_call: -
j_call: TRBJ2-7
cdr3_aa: CASSLPPSAPYF
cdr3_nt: TGTGCCAGCAGTCTCCCTCCCTCAGCCCCCTACTTC

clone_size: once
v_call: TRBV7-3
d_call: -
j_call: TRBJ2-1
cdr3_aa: CASSSIPDNEQFF
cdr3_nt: TGTGCCAGCAGCTCCATACCGGACAATGAGCAGTTCTTC

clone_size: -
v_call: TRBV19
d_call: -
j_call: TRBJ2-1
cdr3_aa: CATGSWGRNEQFF
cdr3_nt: TGTGCCACCGGTTCGTGGGGGAGGAATGAGCAGTTCTTC

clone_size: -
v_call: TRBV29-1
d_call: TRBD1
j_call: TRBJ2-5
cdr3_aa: CSARTGGYQETQYF
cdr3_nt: TGCAGCGCTAGGACAGGGGGGTACCAAGAGACCCAGTACTTC

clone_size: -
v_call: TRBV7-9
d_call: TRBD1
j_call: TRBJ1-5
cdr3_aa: CASSSTGDGGQPQHF
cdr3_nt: TGTGCCAGCAGCTCCACAGGGGACGGAGGTCAGCCCCAGCATTTT

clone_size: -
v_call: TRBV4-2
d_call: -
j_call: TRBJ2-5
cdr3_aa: CASSQEFGGGETQYF
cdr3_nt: TGTGCCAGCAGCCAAGAATTCGGGGGAGGAGAGACCCAGTACTTC

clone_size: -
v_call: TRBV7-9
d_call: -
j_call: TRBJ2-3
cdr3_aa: CASSFRGGGLASTDTQYF
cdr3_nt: TGTGCCAGCAGCTTCCGGGGAGGGGGCCTCGCTAGCACAGATACGCAGTATTTT

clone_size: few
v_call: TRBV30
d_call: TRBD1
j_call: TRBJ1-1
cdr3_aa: CAWSEGQGVSAFF
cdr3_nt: TGTGCCTGGAGTGAGGGACAGGGAGTTTCTGCTTTCTTT

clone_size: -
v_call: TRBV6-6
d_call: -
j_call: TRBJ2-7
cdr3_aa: CASRRQGNEQYF
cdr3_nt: TGTGCCAGCCGCAGGCAAGGGAACGAGCAGTACTTC

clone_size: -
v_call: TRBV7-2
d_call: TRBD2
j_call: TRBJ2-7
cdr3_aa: CASSSGTSGRGPPREQYF
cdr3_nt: TGTGCCAGCAGCTCTGGGACTAGCGGGAGGGGCCCCCCTCGGGAGCAGTACTTC

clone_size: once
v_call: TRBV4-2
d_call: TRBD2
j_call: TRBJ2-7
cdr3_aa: CASSPGTSGYEQYF
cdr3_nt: TGTGCCAGCAGCCCCGGGACTAGCGGCTACGAGCAGTACTTC

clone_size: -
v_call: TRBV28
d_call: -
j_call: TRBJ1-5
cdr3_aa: CASSLRRIVGPPQHF
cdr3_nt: TGTGCCAGCAGTTTACGGCGTATTGTGGGGCCTCCCCAGCATTTT

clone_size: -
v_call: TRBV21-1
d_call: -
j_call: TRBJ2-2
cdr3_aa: CASSKEGGTGELFF
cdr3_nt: TGTGCCAGCAGCAAAGAAGGGGGCACCGGGGAGCTGTTTTTT

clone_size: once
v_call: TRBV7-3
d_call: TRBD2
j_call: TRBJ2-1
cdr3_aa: CASSLSGLADYNEQFF
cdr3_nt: TGTGCCAGCAGCTTATCCGGACTAGCGGACTACAATGAGCAGTTCTTC

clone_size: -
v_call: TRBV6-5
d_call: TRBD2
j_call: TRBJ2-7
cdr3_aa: CATRTGGANEQYF
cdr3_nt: TGTGCCACCAGGACGGGAGGGGCCAACGAGCAGTACTTC

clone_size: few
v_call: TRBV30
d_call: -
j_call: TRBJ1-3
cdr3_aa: CAWSLGQGSGNTIYF
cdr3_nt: TGTGCCTGGAGTTTGGGCCAGGGATCTGGAAACACCATATATTTT

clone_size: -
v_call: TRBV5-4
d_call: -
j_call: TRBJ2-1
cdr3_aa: CASSFGGRNNEQFF
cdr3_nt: TGTGCCAGCAGCTTTGGGGGCCGAAACAATGAGCAGTTCTTC

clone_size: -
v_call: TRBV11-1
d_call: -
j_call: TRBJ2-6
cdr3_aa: CASSLWGSGANVLTF
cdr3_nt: TGTGCCAGCAGCTTGTGGGGTTCTGGGGCCAACGTCCTGACTTTC

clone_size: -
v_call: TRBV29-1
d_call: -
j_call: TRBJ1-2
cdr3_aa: CSVGGEGGYTF
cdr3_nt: TGCAGCGTGGGGGGGGAGGGTGGCTACACCTTC

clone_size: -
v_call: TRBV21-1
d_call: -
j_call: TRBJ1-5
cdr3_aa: CASSEEGKFRQPQHF
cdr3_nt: TGTGCCAGCAGCGAAGAGGGGAAGTTTCGACAGCCCCAGCATTTT

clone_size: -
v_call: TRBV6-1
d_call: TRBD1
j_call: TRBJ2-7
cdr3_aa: CASSVADRAHYEQYF
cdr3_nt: TGTGCCAGCAGTGTAGCCGACAGGGCCCACTACGAGCAGTACTTC

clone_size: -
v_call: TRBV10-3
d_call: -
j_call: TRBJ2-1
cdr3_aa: CAISALARAYNEQFF
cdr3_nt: TGTGCCATCAGTGCGCTGGCTAGAGCCTACAATGAGCAGTTCTTC

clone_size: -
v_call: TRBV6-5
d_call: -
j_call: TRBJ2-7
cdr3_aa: CASSFLYEQYF
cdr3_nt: TGTGCCAGCAGTTTCCTCTACGAGCAGTACTTC

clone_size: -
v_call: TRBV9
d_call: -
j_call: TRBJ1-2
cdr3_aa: CASSVEWGDDGYTF
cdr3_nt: TGTGCCAGCAGCGTAGAGTGGGGGGATGATGGCTACACCTTC

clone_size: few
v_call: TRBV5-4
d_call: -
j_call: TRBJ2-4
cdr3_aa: CASSGIEGNIQYF
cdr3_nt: TGTGCCAGCAGCGGGATAGAGGGGAACATTCAGTACTTC

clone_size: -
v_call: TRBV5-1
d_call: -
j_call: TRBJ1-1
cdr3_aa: CASSLGGGKRAFF
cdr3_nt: TGCGCCAGCAGCTTGGGCGGGGGAAAGAGAGCTTTCTTT

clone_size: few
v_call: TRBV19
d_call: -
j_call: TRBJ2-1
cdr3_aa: CASRAAANNEQFF
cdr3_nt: TGTGCCAGTCGAGCCGCGGCGAACAATGAGCAGTTCTTC

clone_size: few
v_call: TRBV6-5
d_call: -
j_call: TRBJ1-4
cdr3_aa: CASRYLEKLFF
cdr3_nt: TGTGCCAGTCGATATCTGGAAAAACTGTTTTTT

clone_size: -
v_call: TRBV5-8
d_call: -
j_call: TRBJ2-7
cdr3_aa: CASSLESAQGGDYEQYF
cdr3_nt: TGTGCCAGCAGCTTAGAATCCGCCCAGGGGGGAGACTACGAGCAGTACTTC

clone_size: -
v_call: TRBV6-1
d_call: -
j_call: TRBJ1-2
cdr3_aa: CATGGGYGYTF
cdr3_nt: TGTGCCACGGGGGGTGGCTATGGCTACACCTTC

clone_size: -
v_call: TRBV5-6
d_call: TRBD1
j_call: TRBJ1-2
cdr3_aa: CASSLQDRGGYTF
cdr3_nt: TGTGCCAGCAGCTTGCAGGACAGGGGCGGCTACACCTTC

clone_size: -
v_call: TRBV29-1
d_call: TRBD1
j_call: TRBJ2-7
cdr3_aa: CSGGTGTGEQYF
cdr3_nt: TGCAGCGGCGGGACAGGGACGGGCGAGCAGTACTTC

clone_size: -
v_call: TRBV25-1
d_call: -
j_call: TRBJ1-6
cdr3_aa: CASSQVPYNSPLHF
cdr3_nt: TGTGCCAGCAGTCAGGTGCCTTATAATTCACCCCTCCACTTT

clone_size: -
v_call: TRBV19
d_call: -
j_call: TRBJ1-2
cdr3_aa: CASSIARPHGYTF
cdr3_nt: TGTGCCAGTAGTATAGCAAGGCCTCATGGCTACACCTTC

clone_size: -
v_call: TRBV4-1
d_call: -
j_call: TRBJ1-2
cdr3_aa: CASSQDRGSVGYGYTF
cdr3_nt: TGCGCCAGCAGCCAAGATCGGGGGTCAGTAGGCTATGGCTACACCTTC

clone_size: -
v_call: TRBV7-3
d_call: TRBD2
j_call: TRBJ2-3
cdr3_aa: CASSPSGVRTDTQYF
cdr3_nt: TGTGCCAGCAGCCCAAGCGGGGTACGCACAGATACGCAGTATTTT